This is a list of T cell receptor beta chains from one sample in a study of cytomegalovirus exposure and HLA in healthy donors. Clones were sequenced by immunoSEQ multiplex PCR, and TCRdb holds only the in-frame ones, with some missing. The sample shows approximately 130,000 clones, 80% of them seen only once. The specimen sequenced was PBMCs. These TCRs come from a woman in her thirties or forties in good health and CMV-seronegative. Both conserved end residues are trimmed from each CDR3. Clone size, where shown, is once, few, many, or a class for clones that have expanded.

clone_size	v_call	j_call	cdr3_aa
.	TRBV10-2	TRBJ2-1	ASSAELLAGGDEQF
.	TRBV4-3	TRBJ1-6	ASSLQAGSSYNSPLH
.	TRBV5-1	TRBJ2-7	ASSFRGQGSSSYEQY
.	TRBV27	TRBJ2-1	ASTWTSGGAGEQF
.	TRBV6-1	TRBJ2-1	ASSELWDRVF
.	TRBV4-3	.	ASSQGTASSYEQY
.	TRBV2	TRBJ2-1	ASSEGAGQGSGAPYNEQF
once	TRBV13	TRBJ2-5	ASTDRVQETQY
.	TRBV7-9	TRBJ2-6	AADTGAGANVLT
.	TRBV7-9	TRBJ2-7	ASSSGTDAYEQY
few	TRBV7-9	TRBJ1-5	ASSPGTHSNQPQH
few	TRBV6-1	TRBJ1-2	ASTRDRVYGYT